By sample share, the clone carrying this T cell receptor (beta chain) is medium-sized. The target antigen is unknown. Germline lookup yields CDR1 MNHEY and CDR2 SVGEGT. The CDR3 is 15 residues long. With 6 bases clipped from V and 0 bases from J, the junction kept 6 bases outside the gene matches. Broader study findings: Tumor Treg TCRs overlapped most with tumor naive CD4+ cells.

TCRdb redid the calling of the 5' RACE reads with MiXCR, one entry per CDR3 protein. The sample shows roughly 7,800 distinct CDR3 sequences, about a sixth of them seen only once. The sequenced material came from memory CD4+ T cells sorted from blood. Sample subset: memory CD4+ T cells, CD4+CD45RO+CD25-. This TCR was recovered from a female donor with breast cancer. This chain links TRBV6-2 or TRBV6-3 with TRBJ2-3, with 7 bases lining up with TRBD2. The CDR3: CASRRRGTSTDTQYF. DNA of the CDR3: TGTGCCAGCAGAAGGCGGGGGACTAGCACAGATACGCAGTATTTT.